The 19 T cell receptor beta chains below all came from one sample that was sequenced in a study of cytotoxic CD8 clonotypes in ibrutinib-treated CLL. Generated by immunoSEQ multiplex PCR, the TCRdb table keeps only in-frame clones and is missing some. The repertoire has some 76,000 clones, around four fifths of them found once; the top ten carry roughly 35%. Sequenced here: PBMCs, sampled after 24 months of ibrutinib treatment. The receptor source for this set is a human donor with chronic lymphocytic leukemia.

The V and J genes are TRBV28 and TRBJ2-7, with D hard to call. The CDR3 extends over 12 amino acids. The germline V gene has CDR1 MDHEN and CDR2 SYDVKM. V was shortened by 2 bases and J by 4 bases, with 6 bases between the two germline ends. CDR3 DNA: TGTGCCAGCAGTTTAAGACTTTACGAGCAGTACTTC. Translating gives CASSLRLYEQYF.

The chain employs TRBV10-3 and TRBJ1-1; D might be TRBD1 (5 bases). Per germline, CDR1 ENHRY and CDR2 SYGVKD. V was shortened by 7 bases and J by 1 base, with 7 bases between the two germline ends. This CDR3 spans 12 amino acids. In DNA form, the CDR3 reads TGTGCCATCAAAACAGGGAACACTGAAGCTTTCTTT. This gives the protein CAIKTGNTEAFF.

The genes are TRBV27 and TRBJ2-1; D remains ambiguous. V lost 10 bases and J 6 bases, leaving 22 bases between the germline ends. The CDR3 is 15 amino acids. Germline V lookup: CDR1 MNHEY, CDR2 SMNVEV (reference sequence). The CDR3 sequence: CATKNHRLVCNEQFF. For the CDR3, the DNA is TGTGCCACCAAGAACCATAGGCTAGTCTGCAATGAGCAGTTCTTC.

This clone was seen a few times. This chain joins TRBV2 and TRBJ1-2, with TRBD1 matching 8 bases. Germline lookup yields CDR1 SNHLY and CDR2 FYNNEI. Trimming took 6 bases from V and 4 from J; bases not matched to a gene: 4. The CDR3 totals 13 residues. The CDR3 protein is CASRLQGAYGYTF. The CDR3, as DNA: TGTGCCAGCAGGCTTCAGGGGGCCTATGGCTACACCTTC.

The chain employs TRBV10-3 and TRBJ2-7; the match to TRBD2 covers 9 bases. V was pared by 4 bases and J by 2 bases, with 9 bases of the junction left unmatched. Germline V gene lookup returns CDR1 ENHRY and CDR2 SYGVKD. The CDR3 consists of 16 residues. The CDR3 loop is CAISGGATSGAYEQYF. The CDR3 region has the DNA TGTGCCATCAGTGGGGGGGCGACTAGCGGTGCCTACGAGCAGTACTTC.

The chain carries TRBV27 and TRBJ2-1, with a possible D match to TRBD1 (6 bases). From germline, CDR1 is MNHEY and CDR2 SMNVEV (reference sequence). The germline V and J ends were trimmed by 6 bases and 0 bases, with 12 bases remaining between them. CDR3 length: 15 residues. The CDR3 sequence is CASRPRTASYNEQFF. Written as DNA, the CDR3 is TGTGCCAGCAGACCTCGGACAGCCTCCTACAATGAGCAGTTCTTC.

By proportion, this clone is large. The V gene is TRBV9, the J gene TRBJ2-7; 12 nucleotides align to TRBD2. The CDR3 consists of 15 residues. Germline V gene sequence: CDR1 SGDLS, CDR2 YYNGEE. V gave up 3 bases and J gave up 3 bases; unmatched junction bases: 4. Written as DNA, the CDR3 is TGTGCCAGCAGCGCGGCGACTAGCGGGAGCTACGAGCAGTACTTC. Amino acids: CASSAATSGSYEQYF.

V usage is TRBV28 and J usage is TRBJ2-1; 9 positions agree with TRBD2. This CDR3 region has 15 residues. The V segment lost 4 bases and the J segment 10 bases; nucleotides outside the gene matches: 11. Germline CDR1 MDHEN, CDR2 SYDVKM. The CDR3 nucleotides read TGTGCCAGCAGTTCGAGCGGGAGGATCCCCTGGGAGCAGTTCTTC. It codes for CASSSSGRIPWEQFF.

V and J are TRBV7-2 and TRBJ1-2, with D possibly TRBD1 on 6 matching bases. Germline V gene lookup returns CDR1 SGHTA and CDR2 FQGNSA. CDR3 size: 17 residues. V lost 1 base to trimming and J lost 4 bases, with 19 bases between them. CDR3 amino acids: CASSLGSNRARVYGYTF. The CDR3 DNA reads TGTGCCAGCAGCTTAGGAAGTAACAGGGCTCGGGTCTATGGCTACACCTTC.

CDR3 sequence reads: CASSLGVEVLAAHEGEQFF. The CDR3 DNA is TGTGCCAGCAGTTTAGGTGTCGAGGTACTAGCGGCCCACGAGGGTGAGCAGTTCTTC. This chain links TRBV28 with TRBJ2-1, with 8 bases identical to TRBD2. Germline V lookup: CDR1 MDHEN, CDR2 SYDVKM. CDR3 length equals 19 residues. J was trimmed by 9 bases and V by 2 bases; bases with no gene match: 21.

In DNA, the CDR3 is TGTGCCAGCAGCTGGGGCGGGTTGGAGGGATCCTACGAGCAGTACTTC. This sequence encodes CASSWGGLEGSYEQYF. The V and J genes are TRBV6-6 and TRBJ2-7; maybe TRBD2 (6 bases). Per the germline V gene, CDR1 is MNHNY and CDR2 is SVGAGI (reference sequence). V lost 6 bases and J 1 base, leaving 19 bases between the germline ends. The CDR3 totals 16 residues.

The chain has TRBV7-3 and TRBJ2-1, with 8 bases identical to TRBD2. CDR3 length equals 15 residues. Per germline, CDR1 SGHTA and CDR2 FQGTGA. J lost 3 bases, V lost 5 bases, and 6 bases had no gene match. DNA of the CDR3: TGTGCCAGCAGCCCGGGAGGGGGGATCTACAATGAGCAGTTCTTC. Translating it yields CASSPGGGIYNEQFF. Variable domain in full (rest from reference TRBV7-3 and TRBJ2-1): GAGVSQTPSNKVTEKGKYVELRCDPISGHTALYWYRQSLGQGPEFLIYFQGTGAADDSGLPNDRFFAVRPEGSVSTLKIQRTERGDSAVYLCASSPGGGIYNEQFFGPGTRLTVL.

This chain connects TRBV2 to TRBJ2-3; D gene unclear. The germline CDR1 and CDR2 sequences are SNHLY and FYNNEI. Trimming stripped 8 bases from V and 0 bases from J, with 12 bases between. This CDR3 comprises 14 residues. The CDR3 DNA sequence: TGTGCCAGCCTGAGCGAAACTAGCACAGATACGCAGTATTTT. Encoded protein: CASLSETSTDTQYF.

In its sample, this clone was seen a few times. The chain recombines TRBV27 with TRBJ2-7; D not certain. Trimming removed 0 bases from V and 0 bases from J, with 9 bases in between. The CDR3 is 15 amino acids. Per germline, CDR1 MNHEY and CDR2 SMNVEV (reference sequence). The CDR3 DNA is TGTGCCAGCAGTTTATCCCCGCAAAGCTCCTACGAGCAGTACTTC. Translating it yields CASSLSPQSSYEQYF.

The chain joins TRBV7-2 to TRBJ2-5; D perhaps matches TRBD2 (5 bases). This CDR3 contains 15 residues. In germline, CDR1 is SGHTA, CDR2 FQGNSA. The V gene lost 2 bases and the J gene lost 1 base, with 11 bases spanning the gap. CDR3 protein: CASSLPLGVQETQYF. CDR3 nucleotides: TGTGCCAGCAGCTTACCCCTCGGGGTCCAAGAGACCCAGTACTTC. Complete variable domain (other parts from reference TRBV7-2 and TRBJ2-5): GAGVSQSPSNKVTEKGKDVELRCDPISGHTALYWYRQSLGQGLEFLIYFQGNSAPDKSGLPSDRFSAERTGGSVSTLTIQRTQQEDSAVYLCASSLPLGVQETQYFGPGTRLLVL.

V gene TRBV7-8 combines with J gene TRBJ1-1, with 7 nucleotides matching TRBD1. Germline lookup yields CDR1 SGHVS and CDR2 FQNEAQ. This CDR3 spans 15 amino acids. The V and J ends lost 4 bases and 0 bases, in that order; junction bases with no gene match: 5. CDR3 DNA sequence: TGTGCCAGCAGCTCACCGGGACAGATGAACACTGAAGCTTTCTTT. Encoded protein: CASSSPGQMNTEAFF.

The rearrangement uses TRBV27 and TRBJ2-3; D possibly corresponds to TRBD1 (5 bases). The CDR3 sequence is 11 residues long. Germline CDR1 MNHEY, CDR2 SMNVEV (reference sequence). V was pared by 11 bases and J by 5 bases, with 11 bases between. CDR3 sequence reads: CAVLGVDTQYF. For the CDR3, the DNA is TGTGCCGTGTTAGGGGTAGATACGCAGTATTTT.

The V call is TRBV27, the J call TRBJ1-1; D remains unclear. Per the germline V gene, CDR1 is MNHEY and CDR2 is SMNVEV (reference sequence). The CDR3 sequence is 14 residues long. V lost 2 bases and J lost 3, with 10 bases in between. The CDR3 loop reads CASSLGRWDTEAFF. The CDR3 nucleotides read TGTGCCAGCAGTTTAGGGAGATGGGACACTGAAGCTTTCTTT.

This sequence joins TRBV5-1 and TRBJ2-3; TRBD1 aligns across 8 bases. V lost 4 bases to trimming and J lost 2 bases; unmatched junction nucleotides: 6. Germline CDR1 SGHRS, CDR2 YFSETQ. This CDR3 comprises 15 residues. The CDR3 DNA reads TGCGCCAGCAGCGCACGACAGGGGTACACAGATACGCAGTATTTT. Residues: CASSARQGYTDTQYF.